Described below is a single T cell receptor beta chain sequence and its context. Repertoires were generated with immunoSEQ multiplex PCR, while TCRdb's copy carries only in-frame clones and drops some. The sample contains about 280,000 clones, about 88% of which appear only once. Recruited during active infection, patients (from Seattle) were subsequently followed longitudinally. The entry originates in a study of blood T cell repertoires in COVID-19. The TCR originated in a woman aged 25 to 45 with COVID-19, enrolled during active disease. Material: peripheral blood.

The CDR3 here is CASSVQGFGNTEAFF. CDR3 bases: TGTGCCAGCAGCGTACAGGGTTTTGGGAACACTGAAGCTTTCTTT. The V and J genes are TRBV7-8 and TRBJ1-1; the D gene is possibly TRBD1 (6 bases). V was cut by 5 bases and J by 1 base, with 14 bases left in between. The CDR3 has 15 amino acids. Germline values: CDR1 SGHVS, CDR2 FQNEAQ.